This paragraph reports one T cell receptor beta chain. Its antigen is unidentified. These data come from a study of CD8 T cells in ankylosing spondylitis. Whole-study results and caveats: Characteristic, it appeared, of ankylosing spondylitis blood was a TCR beta motif of seven or eight highly homologous variants. Matched ankylosing spondylitis synovial fluid reportedly showed significant enrichment of disease-linked clones.

TCRdb processed the 5' RACE reads anew with MiXCR; each CDR3 protein has one entry. The table records 670,000 or so distinct CDR3 sequences, about 20% of them present only once. The sequence came from a male donor with ankylosing spondylitis. Input material: blood, either unsorted or a sorted T cell fraction (not recorded which).

CDR3: CATSRDRVDSQETQYF. In DNA, the CDR3 is TGTGCCACCAGCAGAGATCGAGTAGATTCTCAAGAGACCCAGTACTTC. The J gene is TRBJ2-5, the V gene TRBV15, with no clear D. The CDR3 spans 16 residues. Trimming took off 0 bases at V and 2 bases at J, with 13 bases between the two ends. Germline CDR1 reads LNHNV; CDR2 reads YYDKDF (reference sequence).